The 24 T cell receptor beta chains given below trace back to one sample, sequenced in a study of beta chain features in type 1 diabetes. The sequenced template was cDNA made from the entire isolated RNA. Sequenced by immunoSEQ multiplex PCR; TCRdb stores in-frame clones only, minus some. The table has roughly 380,000 clones, around a fifth seen once. The sample consisted of naive CD4+ T cells from blood. All receptors derive from a woman between 18 and 30 years old in good health.

The chain employs TRBV5-4 and TRBJ2-3; TRBD2 aligns across 8 bases. CDR1 is SGHNT, CDR2 YYREEE, per germline (reference sequence). Trimming at V came to 5 bases and at J to 1 base, leaving 3 bases not matched to a gene. The CDR3 sequence is 14 residues long. CDR3 sequence reads: CASSGSGGTDTQYF. CDR3 DNA sequence: TGTGCCAGCAGTGGTAGCGGGGGCACAGATACGCAGTATTTT.

The CDR3 spells CASSDLWRGVVDTEAFF. The CDR3 DNA sequence: TGTGCCAGCAGTGATTTATGGCGCGGGGTTGTGGACACTGAAGCTTTCTTT. The gene calls are TRBV6-1 and TRBJ1-1; D is unclear. Looked up from germline, CDR1 is MNHNS and CDR2 is SASEGT. The germline V and J ends were trimmed by 3 bases and 3 bases, with 20 bases remaining between them. The CDR3 consists of 17 residues.

V is TRBV5-1 and J is TRBJ1-6, with D perhaps TRBD1 (5 bases). There are 14 residues in the CDR3. The germline V gene has CDR1 SGHRS and CDR2 YFSETQ. V dropped 0 bases and J dropped 5 bases, with 6 bases sitting between them. Written as DNA, the CDR3 is TGCGCCAGCAGCTTGGGACAGAATAATTCACCCCTCCACTTT. It codes for CASSLGQNNSPLHF.

The chain joins TRBV18 to TRBJ1-3; TRBD1 is a possible D gene (6 bases). The V gene lost 4 bases and the J gene lost 2 bases, with 12 bases spanning the gap. The CDR3 has 15 residues. CDR1 is KGHSH, CDR2 LQKENI, per germline. In nucleotides, the CDR3 is TGTGCCAGCTCACGAACAGGGATGGCTGGAAACACCATATATTTT. It is translated as CASSRTGMAGNTIYF. The full variable domain, its missing parts supplied by reference TRBV18 and TRBJ1-3, is NAGVMQNPRHLVRRRGQEARLRCSPMKGHSHVYWYRQLPEEGLKFMVYLQKENIIDESGMPKERFSAEFPKEGPSILRIQQVVRGDSAAYFCASSRTGMAGNTIYFGEGSWLTVV.

This chain uses TRBV11-3 with TRBJ1-4; the match to TRBD1 covers 7 bases. The germline V gene has CDR1 SGHNT and CDR2 YENEEA. CDR3 length: 16 residues. V lost 5 bases to trimming and J lost 4 bases; unmatched junction nucleotides: 10. CDR3 in DNA: TGTGCCAGCAGCCACTTCAGACAGGGAGGTAATGAAAAACTGTTTTTT. This codes for CASSHFRQGGNEKLFF.

This clone was seen a handful of times. V and J are TRBV6-1 and TRBJ2-5, with TRBD2 matching over 9 bases. After removal of 3 bases from V and 5 bases from J, the junction contained 7 bases not matched to a gene. The CDR3 runs to 15 residues. The germline V gene has CDR1 MNHNS and CDR2 SASEGT. The DNA for the CDR3 is TGTGCCAGCAGTGATAAGGGACTAGCTTTGGAGACCCAGTACTTC. Protein sequence: CASSDKGLALETQYF.

This clone was detected a few times. V gene TRBV12-5 combines with J gene TRBJ1-1; D is unresolved. The CDR3 spans 14 residues. Germline V gene data show CDR1 as LGHNT and CDR2 as FRNRAP. V was pared by 5 bases and J by 2 bases, with 12 bases between. CDR3: CASGRPPGNTEAFF. CDR3 bases: TGTGCTAGTGGTCGGCCTCCAGGAAACACTGAAGCTTTCTTT.

This clone was observed a few times. CDR3 DNA: TGTGCCAGCAGCACGCAGGGACACGGCACAGATACGCAGTATTTT. It translates to CASSTQGHGTDTQYF. V and J are TRBV7-2 and TRBJ2-3; D is possibly TRBD1 (6 bases). Germline assignment: CDR1 SGHTA and CDR2 FQGNSA. This CDR3 has 15 amino acids. V was trimmed by 5 bases and J by 1 base, leaving 13 bases between them.

There are a few counts of this clone. The chain carries TRBV5-1 and TRBJ2-1, with 11 bases that match TRBD2. Germline V gives CDR1 SGHRS, CDR2 YFSETQ. The CDR3 sequence is 15 residues long. With 5 bases clipped from V and 5 bases from J, the junction kept 6 bases outside the gene matches. This chain's CDR3 is CASRIGTSGNNEQFF. CDR3 nucleotide sequence: TGCGCCAGCAGGATCGGGACTAGCGGAAACAATGAGCAGTTCTTC.

This clone was seen more than once but under ten times. This chain joins TRBV28 and TRBJ2-1; TRBD2 aligns across 9 bases. V shed 3 bases, J shed 1 base, and the junction held 4 bases outside the gene matches. Germline CDR1 MDHEN, CDR2 SYDVKM. This CDR3 comprises 16 residues. CDR3: CASSFLTSGSYNEQFF. DNA for the CDR3: TGTGCCAGCAGTTTCCTCACTAGCGGGTCCTACAATGAGCAGTTCTTC.

V is TRBV27 and J is TRBJ1-2; D unresolved. Germline CDR1 reads MNHEY; CDR2 reads SMNVEV (reference sequence). There are 15 residues in the CDR3. Trimming shortened V by 5 bases and J by 5 bases, and 18 bases separated the two germline ends. CDR3: CASSPTAADLYGYTF. CDR3 DNA: TGTGCCAGCAGTCCTACAGCAGCTGACCTTTATGGCTACACCTTC.

This clone was seen more than once but under ten times. The chain uses TRBV5-6 and TRBJ2-2, with D possibly TRBD1 on 5 matching bases. Germline CDR1 reads SGHDT; CDR2 reads YYEEEE. With 5 bases removed from V and 5 bases from J, the gap between germline ends came to 19 bases. This CDR3 has 16 amino acids. The CDR3: CASRAGHYQRTGELFF. The CDR3 DNA reads as TGTGCCAGCAGGGCAGGGCATTATCAAAGGACCGGGGAGCTGTTTTTT.

This clone was found a few times. V and J are TRBV2 and TRBJ2-1, with TRBD1 identical over 7 bases. The CDR3 extends over 13 amino acids. CDR1 is SNHLY and CDR2 is FYNNEI in the germline V gene. The trim removed 6 bases at V and 4 bases at J, leaving 3 bases unmatched. The CDR3 DNA reads TGTGCCAGCAGGAGACAGGGATACAATGAGCAGTTCTTC. Protein product: CASRRQGYNEQFF.

This clone was observed a few times. The chain employs TRBV6-5 and TRBJ2-3; 9 bases are a match to TRBD1. Germline V lookup: CDR1 MNHEY, CDR2 SVGAGI. The CDR3 runs 14 residues. J was trimmed by 2 bases and V by 6 bases; bases with no gene match: 3. This CDR3 reads CASRGTGLTDTQYF. In DNA form, the CDR3 reads TGTGCCAGCAGGGGGACAGGGCTCACAGATACGCAGTATTTT.

Only a few counts were recorded for this clone. The chain carries TRBV7-9 and TRBJ1-5; D gene uncertain. This CDR3 contains 17 residues. The ends were cut back, 1 base at V and 2 bases at J, with 15 bases in the middle. Germline CDR1 reads SEHNR; CDR2 reads FQNEAQ (reference sequence). CDR3 sequence: CASSLVTEGIGNQPQHF. The CDR3 DNA reads as TGTGCCAGCAGCTTAGTGACCGAGGGTATCGGCAATCAGCCCCAGCATTTT.

This chain connects TRBV5-1 to TRBJ2-1, with TRBD2 matching over 8 bases. V lost 1 base and J lost 0; bases outside the gene matches: 9. This CDR3 has 18 amino acids. The germline gives CDR1 SGHRS, CDR2 YFSETQ. The CDR3 nucleotides are TGCGCCAGCAGCTTGTACAGCGGGAGAATTAGCTCCTACAATGAGCAGTTCTTC. It is translated as CASSLYSGRISSYNEQFF.

The chain uses TRBV27 and TRBJ2-4, with 14 bases that match TRBD2. Germline loops: CDR1 MNHEY, CDR2 SMNVEV (reference sequence). The V and J ends lost 2 bases and 9 bases, in that order; junction bases with no gene match: 6. There are 16 residues in the CDR3. CDR3 coding DNA: TGTGCCAGCAGTTTACGACTAGCGGGGGGGCAGGGCATTCAGTACTTC. It yields the protein CASSLRLAGGQGIQYF.

This clone was observed a few times. V is TRBV5-6 and J is TRBJ2-7; D not certain. V lost 1 base and J 4 bases, leaving 6 bases between the germline ends. The CDR3 is 12 residues long. The germline V gene has CDR1 SGHDT and CDR2 YYEEEE. CDR3 DNA sequence: TGTGCCAGCAGCTTGACGGAGTACGAGCAGTACTTC. Protein sequence: CASSLTEYEQYF.

The chain uses TRBV4-1 and TRBJ2-7; 9 positions match TRBD2. This CDR3 contains 15 residues. Losses at the gene ends were 0 bases for V and 4 bases for J; bases not matched to a gene: 4. The germline gives CDR1 MGHRA, CDR2 YSYEKL. CDR3 residues: CASSQELGLAYEQYF. The CDR3 region has the DNA TGCGCCAGCAGCCAAGAACTGGGACTAGCTTACGAGCAGTACTTC.

The CDR3 DNA sequence: TGTGCCTGGAATGGGCAGGACTATGGCTACACCTTC. Translation: CAWNGQDYGYTF. This chain uses TRBV30 with TRBJ1-2; no clear D. Between the trimmed V and J ends, which lost 4 bases and 3 bases, there was a span of 9 bases. Germline-derived CDR1 and CDR2 are GTSNPN and SVGIG (reference sequence). The CDR3 has 12 residues. Drawing the rest from reference TRBV30 and TRBJ1-2, the complete variable domain is SQTIHQWPATLVQPVGSPLSLECTVEGTSNPNLYWYRQAAGRGLQLLFYSVGIGQISSEVPQNLSASRPQDRQFILSSKKLLLSDSGFYLCAWNGQDYGYTFGSGTRLTVV.

This chain uses TRBV18 with TRBJ2-1, with a tentative D call TRBD1 (5 bases). The CDR3 totals 14 residues. Germline V gives CDR1 KGHSH, CDR2 LQKENI. The ends were cut back, 3 bases at V and 4 bases at J, with 10 bases in the middle. CDR3: CASSPQDKYNEQFF. The DNA for the CDR3 is TGTGCCAGCTCACCCCAGGACAAGTACAATGAGCAGTTCTTC.

The chain joins TRBV7-9 to TRBJ2-2; a weak D match, TRBD2 (5 bases). Germline CDR1 reads SEHNR; CDR2 reads FQNEAQ (reference sequence). The ends were cut back, 3 bases at V and 7 bases at J, with 6 bases in the middle. This CDR3 has 12 amino acids. The CDR3 nucleotides read TGTGCCAGCAGCTTGGGGAGCGGGGAGCTGTTTTTT. Protein: CASSLGSGELFF. The complete variable domain, with remaining parts taken from reference TRBV7-9 and TRBJ2-2, reads DTGVSQNPRHKITKRGQNVTFRCDPISEHNRLYWYRQTLGQGPEFLTYFQNEAQLEKSRLLSDRFSAERPKGSFSTLEIQRTEQGDSAMYLCASSLGSGELFFGEGSRLTVL.

The CDR3 protein is CASSRQVQETQYF. CDR3 bases: TGTGCCAGCAGTAGACAGGTTCAAGAGACCCAGTACTTC. This chain joins TRBV25-1 and TRBJ2-5; possible D gene TRBD1, 6 bases. The germline gives CDR1 MGHDK, CDR2 SYGVNS. Trimming pared 5 bases from V and 2 bases from J, leaving 9 bases between. The CDR3 has 13 residues.

This chain links TRBV5-1 with TRBJ2-1; D unresolved. Trimming left V 0 bases short and J 5 bases short, with 12 bases between. CDR3 size: 15 residues. Germline V gene sequence: CDR1 SGHRS, CDR2 YFSETQ. The CDR3 DNA sequence: TGCGCCAGCAGCTTGGAATTAGCACCTCACAATGAGCAGTTCTTC. Translated, it gives CASSLELAPHNEQFF.